This T cell receptor beta chain was identified during a study of CXCR3-negative and CXCR3-positive naive CD8 T cells. Study information: Per library, roughly 1.5 +/- 0.3 million reads; 120 million to 150 million TRB reads overall.

Regarding the study as a whole: Both naive subsets showed comparably high diversity, and memory CD8+ cells showed much lower diversity. Surface CD5 looked about the same in the naive subsets, so the authors worked out TCR strength from TRB CDR3 properties. Naive cells with CXCR3 showed TRB CDR3s that were more hydrophobic than those in CXCR3-negative naive cells.

On this clonotype itself: The antigen remains undetermined.

UMI-tagged TRB cDNA libraries were built via 5' RACE. TCRdb reprocessed the 5' RACE reads and stores each CDR3 protein as one record, lacking DNA. The table lists about 6,700 distinct CDR3 sequences. CD8+ T cell subsets were each sorted in triplicate, 300,000 cells apiece. CDR3 length equals 17 residues. Per the germline V gene, CDR1 is PRHDT and CDR2 is FYEKMQ (reference sequence). Sequenced material: naive CXCR3+ CD8+ T cells from blood. Subset indicated: CD45RO-CCR7+CD27+CD95- naive CD8+ T cells expressing CXCR3 (TNR3+). The clonotype originates from a human donor in good health. Some clones in this sample may be carry-over from other donors' samples. This sequence joins TRBV13 and TRBJ2-4; there is no DNA to check the TCRdb D call of TRBD1. The CDR3 here is CASSTQQKWGVKNIQYF. The whole variable domain, remainder taken from reference TRBV13 and TRBJ2-4, is AAGVIQSPRHLIKEKRETATLKCYPIPRHDTVYWYQQGPGQDPQFLISFYEKMQSDKGSIPDRFSAQQFSDYHSELNMSSLELGDSALYFCASSTQQKWGVKNIQYFGAGTRLSVL.